This T cell receptor beta chain was recovered during a study of CD8+CD57+ T cells in acquired aplastic anemia. The CDR3 is 15 amino acids. From germline, CDR1 is DFQATT and CDR2 SNEGSKA (reference sequence). Deletions cut 4 bases from V and 3 bases from J, with 18 bases between. Profiling of TCR beta VDJ combinations and CDR3 sequences used genomic DNA as template. TCRdb analysed the reads with MiXCR anew, one entry per CDR3 protein. Here the sample spans some 200,000 distinct CDR3 sequences, 65% being singletons. Patients selected for sequencing had displayed CD8+CD57+ cell expansion by flow cytometry. The patients all had a severe acquired aplastic anemia diagnosis. Patients were therapy-naive when their blood was sampled. Comment on this clonotype: Antigen: not known.

Study conclusions and caveats: Patients and controls were not found to differ significantly in CD8+ Simpson's diversity. Between patients and controls, approximately 29 CD8+ CDR3 sequences were found in common.

Source material: sorted CD4+, CD8+, or CD8+CD57+ T cells (not recorded which) from PBMCs. This receptor was taken from a human donor with aplastic anemia. The genes are TRBV20-1 and TRBJ1-1; tentative D call: TRBD1 (5 bases). CDR3 nucleotide sequence: TGCAGTGCTATATCTCGTGGGGACTTCTACACTGAAGCTTTCTTT. Encoded protein: CSAISRGDFYTEAFF.